These T cell receptor beta chains were read from a single sample in a study of molecular identifiers for immune sequencing clone quantification. Each CDR3 protein is one row after TCRdb ran MiXCR on the PCR reads. The table lists about 54,000 distinct CDR3 sequences, around 25% of them singletons. The specimen was naive CD8+ T cells from blood, with Jurkat cell RNA spiked in. The source is a human donor in good health. Some libraries in this study had Jurkat cell RNA spiked in. CDR3s include the opening cysteine and the closing phenylalanine or tryptophan. The D gene is left open where the match is weak. For some rows the clone size is stated as once, few or many, or as a class when expanded; others skip it.

j_gene: TRBJ1-1
v_gene: TRBV7-2
d_gene: NA
abundance: many
CDR3aa: CASSPGHYTEAFF
CDR3nt: TGTGCCAGCAGCCCGGGACATTACACTGAAGCTTTCTTT

j_gene: TRBJ2-3
v_gene: TRBV7-9
d_gene: TRBD2
abundance: many
CDR3aa: CASSFGTSGRWGTDTQYF
CDR3nt: TGTGCCAGCAGCTTCGGGACTAGCGGGAGATGGGGCACAGATACGCAGTATTTT

j_gene: TRBJ2-5
v_gene: TRBV7-9
d_gene: NA
abundance: many
CDR3aa: CASNPVVGKETQYF
CDR3nt: TGTGCCAGCAACCCAGTGGTAGGGAAAGAGACCCAGTACTTC

j_gene: TRBJ2-2
v_gene: TRBV7-8
d_gene: NA
abundance: many
CDR3aa: CASSPVPGELFF
CDR3nt: TGTGCCAGCAGCCCTGTTCCCGGGGAGCTGTTTTTT

j_gene: TRBJ2-5
v_gene: TRBV7-9
d_gene: NA
abundance: few
CDR3aa: CASSLVGTSQYF
CDR3nt: TGTGCCAGCAGCTTAGTCGGGACAAGCCAGTACTTC

j_gene: TRBJ2-5
v_gene: TRBV27
d_gene: NA
abundance: many
CDR3aa: CASSFGSQETQYF
CDR3nt: TGTGCCAGCAGTTTCGGCAGCCAAGAGACCCAGTACTTC

j_gene: TRBJ2-5
v_gene: TRBV28
d_gene: NA
abundance: many
CDR3aa: CASTPARTAEETQYF
CDR3nt: TGTGCCAGCACTCCCGCCCGGACAGCTGAAGAGACCCAGTACTTC

j_gene: TRBJ2-7
v_gene: TRBV5-1
d_gene: NA
abundance: many
CDR3aa: CASSLVVSGDEQYF
CDR3nt: TGCGCCAGCAGCTTGGTTGTCAGCGGCGACGAGCAGTACTTC

j_gene: TRBJ1-1
v_gene: TRBV7-9
d_gene: TRBD1
abundance: many
CDR3aa: CASSPPGGVEAFF
CDR3nt: TGTGCCAGCAGTCCTCCAGGGGGCGTGGAGGCTTTCTTT

j_gene: TRBJ2-2
v_gene: TRBV28
d_gene: NA
abundance: NA
CDR3aa: CASSRDGLLGTGELFF
CDR3nt: TGTGCCAGCAGCCGGGACGGACTGTTGGGGACCGGGGAGCTGTTTTTT

j_gene: TRBJ2-7
v_gene: TRBV4-3
d_gene: NA
abundance: many
CDR3aa: CASSHLTGPVGEQYF
CDR3nt: TGCGCCAGCAGCCACCTGACAGGACCGGTTGGCGAGCAGTACTTC

j_gene: TRBJ2-7
v_gene: TRBV20-1
d_gene: NA
abundance: many
CDR3aa: CSARETREQYF
CDR3nt: TGCAGTGCTAGAGAGACCAGGGAGCAGTACTTC

j_gene: TRBJ2-5
v_gene: TRBV6-5
d_gene: NA
abundance: NA
CDR3aa: CAISDHGWGGQETQYF
CDR3nt: TGTGCCATCAGTGATCATGGCTGGGGCGGCCAAGAGACCCAGTACTTC

j_gene: TRBJ2-3
v_gene: TRBV15
d_gene: TRBD2
abundance: many
CDR3aa: CATSRGTSGMSDTQYF
CDR3nt: TGTGCCACCAGCAGAGGGACTAGCGGGATGTCAGATACGCAGTATTTT

j_gene: TRBJ2-7
v_gene: TRBV30
d_gene: TRBD1
abundance: few
CDR3aa: CALDRGPYEQYF
CDR3nt: TGTGCCTTGGACAGGGGGCCCTACGAGCAGTACTTC

j_gene: TRBJ2-7
v_gene: TRBV19
d_gene: TRBD1
abundance: many
CDR3aa: CASSLPGQSKREQYF
CDR3nt: TGTGCCAGTAGTTTACCGGGACAGTCGAAGAGGGAGCAGTACTTC

j_gene: TRBJ2-1
v_gene: TRBV20-1
d_gene: NA
abundance: many
CDR3aa: CSARDEGYEQFF
CDR3nt: TGCAGTGCTAGAGATGAAGGGTATGAGCAGTTCTTC

j_gene: TRBJ2-7
v_gene: TRBV25-1
d_gene: NA
abundance: many
CDR3aa: CASSAHYEQYF
CDR3nt: TGTGCCAGCAGTGCCCACTACGAGCAGTACTTC

j_gene: TRBJ2-7
v_gene: TRBV10-3
d_gene: NA
abundance: many
CDR3aa: CAISETTEGQYF
CDR3nt: TGTGCCATCAGTGAAACGACAGAGGGCCAGTACTTC

j_gene: TRBJ2-7
v_gene: TRBV7-2
d_gene: NA
abundance: many
CDR3aa: CASSLGGRTYEQYF
CDR3nt: TGTGCCAGCAGCTTAGGTGGCAGAACCTACGAGCAGTACTTC

j_gene: TRBJ1-2
v_gene: TRBV13
d_gene: NA
abundance: NA
CDR3aa: CASSLEGLGISQANYGYTF
CDR3nt: TGTGCCAGCAGCTTAGAGGGCCTAGGGATATCCCAGGCTAACTATGGCTACACCTTC

j_gene: TRBJ2-7
v_gene: TRBV29-1
d_gene: NA
abundance: few
CDR3aa: CSVSPGTSGYEQYF
CDR3nt: TGCAGCGTTTCTCCCGGGACGTCCGGTTACGAGCAGTACTTC

j_gene: TRBJ1-4
v_gene: TRBV19
d_gene: NA
abundance: NA
CDR3aa: CASSSLGLTEKLFF
CDR3nt: TGTGCCAGTTCAAGTTTGGGGTTGACTGAAAAACTGTTTTTT

j_gene: TRBJ2-7
v_gene: TRBV19
d_gene: NA
abundance: many
CDR3aa: CASSPGPSGEQYF
CDR3nt: TGTGCCAGTAGTCCCGGCCCCTCGGGGGAGCAGTACTTC

j_gene: TRBJ2-2
v_gene: TRBV7-6
d_gene: TRBD2
abundance: many
CDR3aa: CASSLVPISGGPNPGEELFF
CDR3nt: TGTGCCAGCAGCTTAGTTCCGATTAGCGGGGGGCCAAATCCCGGCGAGGAGCTGTTTTTT

j_gene: TRBJ2-7
v_gene: TRBV7-9
d_gene: TRBD1
abundance: many
CDR3aa: CASSSTDRGSSYEQYF
CDR3nt: TGTGCCAGCAGCTCGACCGACAGGGGATCGTCCTACGAGCAGTACTTC

j_gene: TRBJ2-7
v_gene: TRBV27
d_gene: NA
abundance: many
CDR3aa: CASSSIRDIRPYF
CDR3nt: TGTGCCAGCAGTTCAATTCGGGACATCCGTCCGTACTTC

j_gene: TRBJ1-2
v_gene: TRBV19
d_gene: TRBD1
abundance: NA
CDR3aa: CASRGGQGASRFDYGYTF
CDR3nt: TGTGCCAGTAGGGGCGGACAGGGGGCGAGCAGGTTCGACTATGGCTACACCTTC

j_gene: TRBJ2-3
v_gene: TRBV27
d_gene: NA
abundance: NA
CDR3aa: CTSSWGGALSTDTQYF
CDR3nt: TGTACCAGCAGTTGGGGGGGGGCGCTAAGCACAGATACGCAGTATTTT

j_gene: TRBJ2-3
v_gene: TRBV13
d_gene: NA
abundance: many
CDR3aa: CASSRRGTDTQYF
CDR3nt: TGTGCCAGCAGCCGGAGGGGCACAGATACGCAGTATTTT

j_gene: TRBJ2-3
v_gene: TRBV6-2/TRBV6-3
d_gene: NA
abundance: many
CDR3aa: CASSYHPTGSDRYTQYF
CDR3nt: TGTGCCAGCAGTTACCATCCCACAGGGAGCGATAGGTATACGCAGTATTTT

j_gene: TRBJ2-7
v_gene: TRBV9
d_gene: NA
abundance: many
CDR3aa: CASSADRSGTLLEQYF
CDR3nt: TGTGCCAGCAGCGCCGATAGATCCGGGACGTTGTTGGAGCAGTACTTC

j_gene: TRBJ2-7
v_gene: TRBV19
d_gene: NA
abundance: many
CDR3aa: CASGATYEQYF
CDR3nt: TGTGCCAGTGGGGCCACCTACGAGCAGTACTTC

j_gene: TRBJ2-3
v_gene: TRBV20-1
d_gene: NA
abundance: many
CDR3aa: CSARDLALSTDTQYF
CDR3nt: TGCAGTGCTAGAGATCTAGCCCTCAGCACAGATACGCAGTATTTT

j_gene: TRBJ2-3
v_gene: TRBV7-8
d_gene: TRBD2
abundance: many
CDR3aa: CASSFRRGGGDTQYF
CDR3nt: TGTGCCAGCAGCTTCAGGCGGGGGGGGGGAGATACGCAGTATTTT

j_gene: TRBJ1-1
v_gene: TRBV7-9
d_gene: NA
abundance: NA
CDR3aa: CAPEPERGWYTEAFF
CDR3nt: TGTGCCCCCGAACCCGAAAGAGGATGGTACACTGAAGCTTTCTTT

j_gene: TRBJ2-7
v_gene: TRBV7-2
d_gene: TRBD1
abundance: many
CDR3aa: CASGSWTGGYEQYF
CDR3nt: TGTGCCAGCGGCTCCTGGACAGGGGGCTACGAGCAGTACTTC

j_gene: TRBJ2-7
v_gene: TRBV27
d_gene: NA
abundance: many
CDR3aa: CASSYTGTAYEQYF
CDR3nt: TGTGCCAGCAGCTACACCGGGACCGCCTACGAGCAGTACTTC

j_gene: TRBJ1-2
v_gene: TRBV25-1
d_gene: NA
abundance: few
CDR3aa: CASGYGYTF
CDR3nt: TGTGCCAGTGGCTATGGCTACACCTTC

j_gene: TRBJ1-5
v_gene: TRBV20-1
d_gene: TRBD1
abundance: many
CDR3aa: CSALRGDYQPQHF
CDR3nt: TGCAGTGCCCTCAGGGGGGATTATCAGCCCCAGCATTTT

j_gene: TRBJ1-5
v_gene: TRBV7-9
d_gene: TRBD1
abundance: many
CDR3aa: CASSSGTGGFQPQHF
CDR3nt: TGTGCCAGCAGTTCCGGGACAGGGGGCTTTCAGCCCCAGCATTTT

j_gene: TRBJ2-7
v_gene: TRBV28
d_gene: NA
abundance: many
CDR3aa: CASRMGLGRAYEQYF
CDR3nt: TGTGCCAGCAGGATGGGCCTCGGGCGTGCCTACGAGCAGTACTTC

j_gene: TRBJ2-1
v_gene: TRBV13
d_gene: NA
abundance: NA
CDR3aa: CASSSGLLNEQFF
CDR3nt: TGTGCCAGCAGCTCTGGACTACTGAATGAGCAGTTCTTC

j_gene: TRBJ2-3
v_gene: TRBV7-2
d_gene: NA
abundance: medium-sized
CDR3aa: CASSLGARGGDTQYF
CDR3nt: TGTGCCAGCAGCTTGGGGGCCCGAGGGGGGGATACGCAGTATTTT

j_gene: TRBJ1-5
v_gene: TRBV4-3
d_gene: NA
abundance: many
CDR3aa: CASSQVMHQPQHF
CDR3nt: TGCGCCAGCAGCCAAGTAATGCATCAGCCCCAGCATTTT

j_gene: TRBJ2-2
v_gene: TRBV6-2/TRBV6-3
d_gene: NA
abundance: many
CDR3aa: CASSYALNTGELFF
CDR3nt: TGTGCCAGCAGTTATGCGTTAAACACCGGGGAGCTGTTTTTT

j_gene: TRBJ2-7
v_gene: TRBV12-5
d_gene: TRBD2
abundance: many
CDR3aa: CASGLPREGTYEQYF
CDR3nt: TGTGCTAGTGGTTTGCCGCGGGAGGGGACCTACGAGCAGTACTTC